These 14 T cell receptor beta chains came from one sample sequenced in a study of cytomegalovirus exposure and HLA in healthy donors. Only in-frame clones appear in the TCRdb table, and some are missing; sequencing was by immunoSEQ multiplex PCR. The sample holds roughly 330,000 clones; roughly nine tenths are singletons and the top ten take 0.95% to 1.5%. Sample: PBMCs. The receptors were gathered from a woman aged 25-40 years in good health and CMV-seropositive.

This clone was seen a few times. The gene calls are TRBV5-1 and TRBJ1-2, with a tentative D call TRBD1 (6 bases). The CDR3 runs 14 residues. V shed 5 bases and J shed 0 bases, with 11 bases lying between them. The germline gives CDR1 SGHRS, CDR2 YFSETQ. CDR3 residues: CASRRDTSNYGYTF. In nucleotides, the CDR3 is TGCGCCAGCAGAAGGGACACCTCTAACTATGGCTACACCTTC.

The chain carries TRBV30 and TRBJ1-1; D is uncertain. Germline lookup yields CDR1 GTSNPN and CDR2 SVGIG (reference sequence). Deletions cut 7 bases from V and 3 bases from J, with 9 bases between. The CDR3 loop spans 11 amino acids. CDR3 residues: CALGTYTEAFF. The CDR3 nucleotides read TGTGCCTTAGGAACGTACACTGAAGCTTTCTTT.

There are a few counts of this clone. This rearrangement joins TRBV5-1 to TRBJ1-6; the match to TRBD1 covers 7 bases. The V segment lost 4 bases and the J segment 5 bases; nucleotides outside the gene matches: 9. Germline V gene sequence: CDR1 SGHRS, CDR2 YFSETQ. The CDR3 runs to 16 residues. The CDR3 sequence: CASSPTDRRDNSPLHF. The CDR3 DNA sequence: TGCGCCAGCAGCCCCACGGACAGGAGGGATAATTCACCCCTCCACTTT.

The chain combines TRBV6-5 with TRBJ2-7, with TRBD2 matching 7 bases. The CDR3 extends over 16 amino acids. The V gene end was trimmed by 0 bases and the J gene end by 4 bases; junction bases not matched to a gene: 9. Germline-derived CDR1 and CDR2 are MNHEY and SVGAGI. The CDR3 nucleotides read TGTGCCAGCAGTTACTCGGGACGGACGCGGGAGTACGAGCAGTACTTC. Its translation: CASSYSGRTREYEQYF.

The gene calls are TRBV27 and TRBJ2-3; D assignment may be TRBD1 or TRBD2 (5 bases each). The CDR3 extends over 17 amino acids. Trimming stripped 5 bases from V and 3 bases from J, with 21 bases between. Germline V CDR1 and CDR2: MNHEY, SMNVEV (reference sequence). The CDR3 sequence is CASSGWGNRERTDTQYF. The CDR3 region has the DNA TGTGCCAGCAGTGGGTGGGGCAATAGGGAGAGAACAGATACGCAGTATTTT.

The CDR3 bases are TGTGCCAGCAGCGCCTACAATGAGCAGTTCTTC. It encodes CASSAYNEQFF. The chain links TRBV11-2 to TRBJ2-1; D not certain. This CDR3 contains 11 residues. V was pared by 5 bases and J by 2 bases, with 1 base between. Germline V CDR1 and CDR2: SGHAT, FQNNGV.

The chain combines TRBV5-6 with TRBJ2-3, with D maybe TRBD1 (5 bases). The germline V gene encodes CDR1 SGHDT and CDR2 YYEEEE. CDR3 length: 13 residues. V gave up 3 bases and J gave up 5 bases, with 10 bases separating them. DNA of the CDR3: TGTGCCAGCAGCTCTGGGGCGATAGATACGCAGTATTTT. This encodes CASSSGAIDTQYF. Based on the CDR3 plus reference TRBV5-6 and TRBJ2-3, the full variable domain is DAGVTQSPTHLIKTRGQQVTLRCSPKSGHDTVSWYQQALGQGPQFIFQYYEEEERQRGNFPDRFSGHQFPNYSSELNVNALLLGDSALYLCASSSGAIDTQYFGPGTRLTVL.

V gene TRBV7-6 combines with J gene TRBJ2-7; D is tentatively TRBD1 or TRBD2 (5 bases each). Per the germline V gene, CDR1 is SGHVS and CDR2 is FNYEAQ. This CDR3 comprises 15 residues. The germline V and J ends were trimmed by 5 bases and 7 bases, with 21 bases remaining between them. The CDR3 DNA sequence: TGTGCCAGCAGCCCCTCCCCGACTGGGGGACGGGAGCAGTACTTC. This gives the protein CASSPSPTGGREQYF. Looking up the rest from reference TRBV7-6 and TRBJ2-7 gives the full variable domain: GAGVSQSPRYKVTKRGQDVALRCDPISGHVSLYWYRQALGQGPEFLTYFNYEAQQDKSGLPNDRFSAERPEGSISTLTIQRTEQRDSAMYRCASSPSPTGGREQYFGPGTRLTVT.

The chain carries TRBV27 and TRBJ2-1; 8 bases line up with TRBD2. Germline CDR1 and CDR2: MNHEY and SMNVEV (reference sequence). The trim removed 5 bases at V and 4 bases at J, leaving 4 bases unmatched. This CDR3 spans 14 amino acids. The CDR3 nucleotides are TGTGCCAGCAGTCCCGGGGGGGGGTACAATGAGCAGTTCTTC. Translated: CASSPGGGYNEQFF.

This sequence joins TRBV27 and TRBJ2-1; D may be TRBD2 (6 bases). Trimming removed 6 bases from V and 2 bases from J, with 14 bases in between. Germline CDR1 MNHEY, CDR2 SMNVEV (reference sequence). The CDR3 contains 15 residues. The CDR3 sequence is CASSLPGTPYNEQFF. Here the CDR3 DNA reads TGTGCCAGCAGCCTGCCCGGGACTCCCTACAATGAGCAGTTCTTC.

Here the CDR3 reads CASSFGDRRYGYTF. The CDR3 bases are TGTGCCAGCAGTTTCGGAGACAGGCGGTATGGCTACACCTTC. This chain joins TRBV28 and TRBJ1-2; tentative D call: TRBD1 (6 bases). Germline V lookup: CDR1 MDHEN, CDR2 SYDVKM. Trimming left V 3 bases short and J 5 bases short, with 13 bases between. This CDR3 has 14 amino acids.

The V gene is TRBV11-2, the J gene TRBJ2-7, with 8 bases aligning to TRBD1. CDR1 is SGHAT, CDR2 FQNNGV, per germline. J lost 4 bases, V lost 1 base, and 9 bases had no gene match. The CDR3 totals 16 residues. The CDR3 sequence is CASSLVVRQGIYEQYF. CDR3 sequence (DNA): TGTGCCAGCAGCTTAGTGGTGCGACAGGGGATTTACGAGCAGTACTTC.

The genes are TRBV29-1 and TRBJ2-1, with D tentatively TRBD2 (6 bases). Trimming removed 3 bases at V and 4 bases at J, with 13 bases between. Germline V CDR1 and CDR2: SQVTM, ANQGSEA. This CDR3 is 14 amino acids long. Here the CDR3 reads CSVDGTQLYNEQFF. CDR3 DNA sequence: TGCAGCGTTGACGGGACTCAACTTTACAATGAGCAGTTCTTC.

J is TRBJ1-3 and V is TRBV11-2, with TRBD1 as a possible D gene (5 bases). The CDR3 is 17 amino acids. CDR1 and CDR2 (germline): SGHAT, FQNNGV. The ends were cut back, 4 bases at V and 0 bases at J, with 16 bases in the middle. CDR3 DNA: TGTGCCAGCAGCTCCTCGACCGGACAATACTCTGGAAACACCATATATTTT. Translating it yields CASSSSTGQYSGNTIYF.